The source of this TCR beta chain is a study of T cells in Graves' hyperthyroidism and ophthalmopathy. Turning to the study itself: Peripheral blood was taken when the disease was first diagnosed, before any treatment began.

RNA transcripts were the template for amplifying TCR beta CDR3 regions. The primer set for the first-round RT-PCR of the TCR CDR3 was HTBI. TCRdb redid the calling of the multiplex PCR reads with MiXCR, one entry per CDR3 protein. The data show roughly 700,000 distinct CDR3 sequences, 17% seen once. This clonotype was counted at least ten times. Graves' hyperthyroidism without ophthalmopathy progression within 18 months was termed stable. The study left out patients who had uncontrolled infection, other autoimmune disease, pregnancy or lactation. Clinical symptoms, serum thyroxine and TRAb, thyroid ultrasound and orbital computed tomography were used for the diagnoses. The source is a man over 45 with Graves' hyperthyroidism. The sample taken for sequencing was blood.

The CDR3 DNA is TGTGCCAGCTATAGTGGGGTCTACGAGCAGTACTTC. Its protein is CASYSGVYEQYF. The chain joins TRBV28 to TRBJ2-7; no reliable D call. Trimming left V 8 bases short and J 3 bases short, with 11 bases between. Per germline, CDR1 MDHEN and CDR2 SYDVKM. This CDR3 has 12 amino acids.